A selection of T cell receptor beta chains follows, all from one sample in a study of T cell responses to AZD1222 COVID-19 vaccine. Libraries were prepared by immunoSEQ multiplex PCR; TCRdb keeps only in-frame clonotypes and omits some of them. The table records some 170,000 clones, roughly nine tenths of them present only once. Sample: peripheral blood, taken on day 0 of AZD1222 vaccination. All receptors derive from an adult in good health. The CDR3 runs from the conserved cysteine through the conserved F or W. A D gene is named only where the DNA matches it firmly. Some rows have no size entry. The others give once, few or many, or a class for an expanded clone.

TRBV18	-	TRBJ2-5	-	TGTGCCAGCTCACGGAGGTTGGAGACCCAGTACTTC	CASSRRLETQYF
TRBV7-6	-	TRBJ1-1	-	TGTGCCAGCAGCTTAGACTTCGGTGAAGCTTTCTTT	CASSLDFGEAFF
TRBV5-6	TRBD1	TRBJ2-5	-	TGTGCCAGCAGCTTTTCGGGACAGGGAATCCAAGAGACCCAGTACTTC	CASSFSGQGIQETQYF
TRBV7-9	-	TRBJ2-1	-	TGTGCCAGCAGCTTAGCTCAAATAGGGGCTGAGCAGTTCTTC	CASSLAQIGAEQFF
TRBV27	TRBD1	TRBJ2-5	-	TGTGCCAGCAGTTTGGCGGGACAGGGTAGTGCGGCCCAGTACTTC	CASSLAGQGSAAQYF
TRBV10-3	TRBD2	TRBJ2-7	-	TGTGCCATCACGGGACTAGCGGGACATCGGGAGCAGTACTTC	CAITGLAGHREQYF
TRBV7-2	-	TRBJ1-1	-	TGTGCCAGCAGCTTATCGGCCATGAACACTGAAGCTTTCTTT	CASSLSAMNTEAFF
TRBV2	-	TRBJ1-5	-	TGTGCCAGCAGTGAAAGAGGGAACAGCAATCAGCCCCAGCATTTT	CASSERGNSNQPQHF
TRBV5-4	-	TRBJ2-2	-	TGTGCCAGCAGCGTCGGACTTAGGCGGCACACCGGGGAGCTGTTTTTT	CASSVGLRRHTGELFF
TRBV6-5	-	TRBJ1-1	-	TGTGGGCTTATAGCGGGGGGCGCGGGGGACACTGAAGCTTTCTTT	CGLIAGGAGDTEAFF
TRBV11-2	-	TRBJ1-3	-	TGTGCCAGCAGCTTATCACTAGGGGGACTCTCTGGAAACACCATATATTTT	CASSLSLGGLSGNTIYF
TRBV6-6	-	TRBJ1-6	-	TGTGCCAGCAGTTACGAAGGTTTACCCCTCCACTTT	CASSYEGLPLHF
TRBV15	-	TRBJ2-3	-	TGTGCCACCAGCAGGGAGACCCCTCGGAAGCAGTATTTT	CATSRETPRKQYF
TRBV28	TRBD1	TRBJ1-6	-	TGTGCCAGCAGGACAGGGTGGGATTCACCCCTCCACTTT	CASRTGWDSPLHF
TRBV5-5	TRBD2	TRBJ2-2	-	TGTGCCAGCACCAGTCGGGGGGGCTGGAACACCGGGGAGCTGTTTTTT	CASTSRGGWNTGELFF
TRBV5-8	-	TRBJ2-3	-	TGTGCCAGCAGGCTATTGACGTACTTATCAGATACGCAGTATTTT	CASRLLTYLSDTQYF
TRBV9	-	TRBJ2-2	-	TGTGCCAGCAGCCCGCGGGACCGAAACACCGGGGAGCTGTTTTTT	CASSPRDRNTGELFF
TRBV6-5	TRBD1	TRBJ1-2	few	TGTGCCAGCAGTTACACCCGGACAGGGAATTGGGGAGGCTACACCTTC	CASSYTRTGNWGGYTF
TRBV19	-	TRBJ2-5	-	TGTGCCAGTAGTATAACAGGAAGGAGTGTCCAAGAGACCCAGTACTTC	CASSITGRSVQETQYF
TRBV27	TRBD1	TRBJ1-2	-	TGTGCCAGCGCCAGTACCGGGACAGGGCTCGGCTACACCTTC	CASASTGTGLGYTF
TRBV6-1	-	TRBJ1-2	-	TGTGCCAGCAGTGAGAGGGCAGGGCACACCTTC	CASSERAGHTF
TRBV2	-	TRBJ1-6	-	TGTGCCAGCAGTGAAAATTCACCCCTCCACTTT	CASSENSPLHF
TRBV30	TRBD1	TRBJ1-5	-	TGTGCCTGGAGTCCAGGGACAGGGGGTCAGCCCCAGCATTTT	CAWSPGTGGQPQHF
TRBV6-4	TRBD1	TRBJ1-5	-	TGTGCCAGCAGTCCCGGGACAGGGAATCAGCCCCAGCATTTT	CASSPGTGNQPQHF
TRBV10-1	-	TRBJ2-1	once	TGCGCCAGCAGTGAAAGTTCGGGGCCGTCCTACAATGAGCAGTTCTTC	CASSESSGPSYNEQFF
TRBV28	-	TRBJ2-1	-	TGTGCCAGCAGTTTATTCGGGGGCGAGCAGTTCTTC	CASSLFGGEQFF
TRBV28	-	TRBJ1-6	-	TGTGCCAGCGTTGTGTCTGGCCTCGGACAGTATAATTCACCCCTCCACTTT	CASVVSGLGQYNSPLHF
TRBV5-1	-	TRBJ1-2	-	TGCGCCAGCAGTGGTCAGGACTATGGCTACACCTTC	CASSGQDYGYTF
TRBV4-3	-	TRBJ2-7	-	TGCGCCAGCAGCCAAGATTACGGAGTCGGTTCCGAGCAGTACTTC	CASSQDYGVGSEQYF
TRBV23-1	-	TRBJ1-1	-	TGCGCCGGAAAACGGACACACCGGAACACTGAAGCTTTCTTT	CAGKRTHRNTEAFF
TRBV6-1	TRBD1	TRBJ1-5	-	TGTGCCAGCAGTGACGGGTCAGGGGGTCAGCCCCAGCATTTT	CASSDGSGGQPQHF
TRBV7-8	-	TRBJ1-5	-	TGTGCCAGCAGCTTAGGCCTGTCCCCGAGCAATCAGCCCCAGCATTTT	CASSLGLSPSNQPQHF
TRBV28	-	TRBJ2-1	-	TGTGCCAGCTCGAGTCCCCCCGTTAGTGAGCAGTTCTTC	CASSSPPVSEQFF
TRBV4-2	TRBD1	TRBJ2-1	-	TGTGCCAGCAGCCAATTAGCCGGGACAGAGATCCTTGAGCAGTTCTTC	CASSQLAGTEILEQFF
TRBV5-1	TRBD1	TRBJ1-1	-	TGCGCCAGCAGCGCGGACAGGGACGGCACTGAAGCTTTCTTT	CASSADRDGTEAFF
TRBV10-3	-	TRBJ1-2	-	TGTGCCATCAGTGAGTGGACAGCCTATGGCTACACCTTC	CAISEWTAYGYTF
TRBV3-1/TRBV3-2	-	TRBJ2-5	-	TGTGCCAGCAGCCAAGAGGAGGGAGCGTTACAAGAGACCCAGTACTTC	CASSQEEGALQETQYF
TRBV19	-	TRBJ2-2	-	TGTGCCAGTAGGACGCAGACCGGGGAGCTGTTTTTT	CASRTQTGELFF
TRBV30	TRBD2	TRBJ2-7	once	TGTGCCTGGAGTACTAGCGGCTACGAGCAGTACTTC	CAWSTSGYEQYF
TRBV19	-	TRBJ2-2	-	TGTGCCAGTAGTATTGGGTGGAACACCGGGGAGCTGTTTTTT	CASSIGWNTGELFF
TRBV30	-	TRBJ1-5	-	TGTGCCTGGAGTTGGCAGGGGAGTCAGCCCCAGCATTTT	CAWSWQGSQPQHF
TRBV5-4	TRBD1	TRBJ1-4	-	TGTGCCAGCAGCTTGAACTTGGGACAGAATAATGAAAAACTGTTTTTT	CASSLNLGQNNEKLFF
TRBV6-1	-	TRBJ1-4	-	TGTGCCAGCAGTGATCTAGACAGGTTTAATGAAAAACTGTTTTTT	CASSDLDRFNEKLFF
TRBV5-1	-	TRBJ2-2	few	TGCGCCAGCAGCTTGGGACACTCGAACACCGGGGAGCTGTTTTTT	CASSLGHSNTGELFF